This TCR beta chain is drawn from a study of post-analysis software for immune sequencing data (dated by TCRdb to the mid-2010s). With regard to the full study: The recorded disease courses included relapsing-remitting, secondary progressive and progressive-relapsing multiple sclerosis, and some patients had no subtype annotation. The patient repertoires were set against 10 or so previously published healthy control repertoires from donors whose ages ranged from roughly 6 to 27 years. A subset of samples was prepared in parallel using single-end sample barcoding, then pooled and co-amplified after Illumina adapter ligation. Study-level results and caveats: Significantly higher frequencies in patients than in controls were found for roughly 5 TRBV segments, including TRBV5-6, TRBV5-1 and TRBV20-1. Compared with controls, multiple sclerosis patients had significantly lower normalized Chao1 diversity, a finding suggesting substantial peripheral T-cell clonal expansion. The control group was slightly older than the multiple sclerosis patient group. Direct clustering with F measure showed strong co-clustering of samples prepared in the same batch, prompting a batch-effect correction.

TCR beta repertoires were profiled from peripheral blood of 13 young patients with multiple sclerosis to demonstrate the VDJtools post-analysis software. The patients with multiple sclerosis were children and adolescents between roughly 6 and 15 years of age. To note about this clonotype: No antigen is known for it. The sample holds no much larger clone one base away, and base qualities are not on file.

CDR1 and CDR2 (MDHEN, SYDVKM) derive from the germline V gene. V sheds 1 base and J sheds 8 bases, leaving 11 bases between their ends. The CDR3, cysteine through phenylalanine, is 14 amino acids long. Only CDR3 DNA remains: 42 bases, in frame from the first base. Receptors were amplified or captured by PCR. Sequenced using an Illumina HiSeq 2500. To reduce PCR and sequencing biases, unique molecular identifiers were incorporated into the TCR beta cDNA libraries. Every 1 to 10 million input T cells yielded 500,000 or so cDNA molecules, meaning each molecule approximated one T cell. Patient libraries were prepared and sequenced with the same protocol used for the earlier healthy control dataset. Samples belonging to the same batch were prepared together, multiplexed and sequenced on a shared HiSeq lane. The original methods were these. MIGEC was used to process the raw barcoded reads, and molecular identifier groups with only a single read were discarded before consensus assembly and CDR3 extraction. Clonotype tables were post-analysed with VDJtools, normalizing diversity by down-sampling all datasets to the smallest sample size. To correct batch-related cross-sample contamination, repertoire overlap clustering matched CDR3 amino acid sequences but not nucleotide sequences. TCRdb reran the public reads through fastp at Q25 and MiXCR, keeping productive beta chains. Each record represents a unique CDR3 protein, reported with the most common genes and DNA among its rows. TCRdb's processing, not the study's, gives the V and J calls here. The sample profile shows fewer than 550,000 distinct CDR3 sequences; 30% to 40% of them were found once. The top ten clones comprise about 5.6% of the sample.

The sequence links TRBV28 to TRBJ1-4; a confident D gene designation cannot be given. The specimen was blood. This TCR was sampled from a girl aged 2 to 17 with multiple sclerosis. The DNA reads TGTGCCAGCAGTTTATCCCAACCCGAGGAAAAACTGTTTTTT. Its coded protein is CASSLSQPEEKLFF.